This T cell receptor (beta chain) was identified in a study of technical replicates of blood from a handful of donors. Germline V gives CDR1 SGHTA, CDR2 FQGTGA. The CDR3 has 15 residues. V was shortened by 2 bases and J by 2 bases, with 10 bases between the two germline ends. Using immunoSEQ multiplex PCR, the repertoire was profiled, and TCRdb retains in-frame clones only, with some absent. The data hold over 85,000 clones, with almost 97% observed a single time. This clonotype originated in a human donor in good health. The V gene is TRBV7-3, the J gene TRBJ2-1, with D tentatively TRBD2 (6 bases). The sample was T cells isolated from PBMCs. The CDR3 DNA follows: TGTGCCAGCAGCTTACTCGCGGGAACCTACAATGAGCAGTTCTTC. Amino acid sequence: CASSLLAGTYNEQFF.